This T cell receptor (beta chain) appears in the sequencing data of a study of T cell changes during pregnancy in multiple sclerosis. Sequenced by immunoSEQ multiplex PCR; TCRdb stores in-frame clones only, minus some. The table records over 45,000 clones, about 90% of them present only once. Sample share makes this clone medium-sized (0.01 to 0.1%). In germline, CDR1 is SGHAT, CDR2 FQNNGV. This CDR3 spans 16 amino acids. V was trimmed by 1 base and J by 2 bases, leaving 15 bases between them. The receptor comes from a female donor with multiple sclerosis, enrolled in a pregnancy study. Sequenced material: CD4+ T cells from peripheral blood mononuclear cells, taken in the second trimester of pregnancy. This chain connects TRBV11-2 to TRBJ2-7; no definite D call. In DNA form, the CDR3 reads TGTGCCAGCAGCTTAGGGTTTCGGCAGGTTACCTACGAGCAGTACTTC. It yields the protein CASSLGFRQVTYEQYF.